What follows are 9 T cell receptor beta chains derived from one specimen sequenced in a study of cytomegalovirus exposure and HLA in healthy donors. Clones were sequenced by immunoSEQ multiplex PCR, and TCRdb holds only the in-frame ones, with some missing. The table has 200,000 to 250,000 clones, over 70% seen once. Input material: PBMCs. These TCRs come from a woman in her twenties or thirties in good health and CMV-seropositive.

This clone was observed a few times. This chain uses TRBV19 with TRBJ1-2, with 7 positions matching TRBD1. V shed 4 bases and J 10 bases; nucleotides not matched to a gene: 6. Germline CDR1 and CDR2: LNHDA and SQIVND (reference sequence). CDR3 length: 12 residues. The CDR3 protein is CASSTRDSDYTF. The DNA of the CDR3 is TGTGCCAGTAGTACCCGGGACAGTGACTACACCTTC.

The chain joins TRBV10-3 to TRBJ2-1; weak D call: TRBD1 (5 bases). CDR3 size: 16 residues. V lost 3 bases and J lost 3, with 15 bases in between. Germline CDR1 and CDR2: ENHRY and SYGVKD. This chain's CDR3 is CAISDLTQGNYNEQFF. CDR3 sequence (DNA): TGTGCCATCAGTGACCTTACCCAGGGTAACTACAATGAGCAGTTCTTC.

The V gene is TRBV30, the J gene TRBJ1-1; TRBD1 is a possible D gene (5 bases). The V end was cut by 5 bases, the J end by 4 bases, with 14 bases between. Germline lookup yields CDR1 GTSNPN and CDR2 SVGIG (reference sequence). The length of the CDR3 is 13 residues. CDR3 nucleotide sequence: TGTGCCTGGTGTGGGGGTTTGGGCACTGAAGCTTTCTTT. Translating gives CAWCGGLGTEAFF.

The chain employs TRBV4-1 and TRBJ2-1, with 7 nucleotides matching TRBD2. There are 16 residues in the CDR3. Unmatched junction bases numbered 10, after V lost 8 bases and J lost 0 bases. Germline V CDR1 and CDR2: MGHRA, YSYEKL. CDR3 sequence: CASRSLAEGSYNEQFF. The CDR3, as DNA: TGCGCCAGCCGATCTCTAGCGGAAGGCTCCTACAATGAGCAGTTCTTC.

V is TRBV5-1 and J is TRBJ2-7; 7 nucleotides agree with TRBD2. The CDR3 runs 15 residues. Germline CDR1 is SGHRS and CDR2 is YFSETQ. Losses at the gene ends were 0 bases for V and 0 bases for J; bases not matched to a gene: 3. This CDR3 reads CASSLGRGSSYEQYF. The CDR3 DNA is TGCGCCAGCAGCTTGGGACGCGGGAGCTCCTACGAGCAGTACTTC.

This clone has only a few counts. The rearrangement uses TRBV20-1 and TRBJ1-3; D remains ambiguous. CDR1 and CDR2 from the germline V gene are DFQATT and SNEGSKA (reference sequence). Trimming removed 3 bases from V and 2 bases from J, with 2 bases in between. This CDR3 contains 11 residues. CDR3 sequence: CSARPGNTIYF. The CDR3 nucleotides are TGCAGTGCTAGGCCTGGAAACACCATATATTTT.

V and J are TRBV4-3 and TRBJ2-2, with a tentative D call TRBD1 (6 bases). V lost 2 bases, J lost 1 base, and 14 bases lay in between. The CDR3 runs to 17 residues. Germline-derived CDR1 and CDR2 are LGHNA and YSLEER. Here the CDR3 reads CASSQSIPGQNTGELFF. Written as DNA, the CDR3 is TGCGCCAGCAGCCAATCCATTCCGGGACAGAACACCGGGGAGCTGTTTTTT.

The genes are TRBV6-5 and TRBJ1-5, with 8 bases fitting TRBD1. The CDR3 consists of 14 residues. After removal of 6 bases from V and 5 bases from J, the junction contained 6 bases not matched to a gene. CDR1 is MNHEY and CDR2 is SVGAGI in the germline V gene. CDR3 DNA sequence: TGTGCCAGCAGACTCGACAGGGGAGATCAGCCCCAGCATTTT. As protein: CASRLDRGDQPQHF.

The chain couples TRBV30 to TRBJ1-1; TRBD1 might be the D (5 bases). CDR3 length equals 13 residues. Trimming removed 3 bases at V and 4 bases at J, with 12 bases between. Germline-derived CDR1 and CDR2 are GTSNPN and SVGIG (reference sequence). CDR3 coding DNA: TGTGCCTGGAGAGGGACTGACTTCACTGAAGCTTTCTTT. It codes for CAWRGTDFTEAFF. Based on the CDR3 plus reference TRBV30 and TRBJ1-1, the full variable domain is SQTIHQWPATLVQPVGSPLSLECTVEGTSNPNLYWYRQAAGRGLQLLFYSVGIGQISSEVPQNLSASRPQDRQFILSSKKLLLSDSGFYLCAWRGTDFTEAFFGQGTRLTVV.